A selection of T cell receptor beta chains follows, all from one sample in a study of OX40 agonist ivuxolimab in advanced cancers. Assay: immunoSEQ multiplex PCR; the TCRdb copy retains only in-frame clones and omits some. The sample consists of around 30,000 clones, around 90% of them appearing once. The specimen was CD4+ or CD8+ T cells sorted from blood, collected in a trial of the OX40 agonist ivuxolimab. These TCRs come from an adult with an advanced solid tumor such as melanoma, head and neck, liver or kidney cancer. The CDR3 runs from the conserved cysteine through the conserved F or W. Fields, in order: J gene, D gene, V gene, CDR3 DNA, CDR3 protein. D genes are given only for firm matches.

>TRBJ2-3|.|TRBV7-2
TGTGCCAGCAAAGGGGGTACTAGCACAGATACGCAGTATTTT
CASKGGTSTDTQYF
>TRBJ2-7|TRBD1|TRBV7-2
TGTGCCAGCAGCTTAGAGGGGACAGTCGGATCAAGTGAGCAGTACTTC
CASSLEGTVGSSEQYF
>TRBJ2-2|.|TRBV28
TGTGCCCATGGACAGACTGCGAACACCGGGGAGCTGTTTTTT
CAHGQTANTGELFF
>TRBJ1-6|.|TRBV28
TGTGCCAGCAACTCCGATGGCACCTATAATTCACCCCTCCACTTT
CASNSDGTYNSPLHF
>TRBJ2-7|.|TRBV6-5
TGTGCCAGCAGTTACGGTGCCGCGCTAAGGTACGAGCAGTACTTC
CASSYGAALRYEQYF
>TRBJ1-2|TRBD1|TRBV6-1
TGTGCCAGCAGTGAGGACAGGGTTTATGACTACACCTTC
CASSEDRVYDYTF
>TRBJ2-2|.|TRBV4-1
TGCGCCAGCAGCCGGTCCGGACTAGGGGAGCTGTTTTTT
CASSRSGLGELFF
>TRBJ2-7|TRBD2|TRBV6-5
TGTGCCAGCAGTTACTCTGGCGGGGGTACTTGGGAGCAGTACTTC
CASSYSGGGTWEQYF
>TRBJ2-6|.|TRBV6-5
TGTGCCAGCAGTAGGGGGACAGGGGCCAACGTCCTGACTTTC
CASSRGTGANVLTF
>TRBJ2-1|TRBD2|TRBV5-1
TGCGCCAGCAGCACCCCGGGACTAGCGGGAGAGAATGAGCAGTTCTTC
CASSTPGLAGENEQFF
>TRBJ1-1|.|TRBV10-2
TGCGCCAGCAGTGAGGGCGGGGGAAGGGGGAACACTGAAGCTTTCTTT
CASSEGGGRGNTEAFF
>TRBJ1-5|TRBD1|TRBV4-1
TGCGCCAGCAGCCTCTTTGACAGGGAGGATCAGCCCCAGCATTTT
CASSLFDREDQPQHF
>TRBJ2-1|.|TRBV6-1
TGTGCCAGCAGTGGGGCAGGGCAGGATGAGCAGTTCTTC
CASSGAGQDEQFF
>TRBJ2-6|.|TRBV2
TGTGCCACTGGGGCAGGTCAGCCCTACTCTGGGGCCAACGTCCTGACTTTC
CATGAGQPYSGANVLTF
>TRBJ1-2|.|TRBV28
TGTGCCAGCGGGAGTGACTATGGCTACACCTTC
CASGSDYGYTF